The T cell receptor (beta chain) under discussion was sequenced for a study of blood T cell repertoires in COVID-19. Authors' methods: Amplified reference gene primers provided the basis for estimating nucleated cell counts. TCRdb's copy holds only in-frame clones and misses some; the assay was immunoSEQ multiplex PCR. The V and J calls and clone size were taken over from that table, and D and trimming were inferred from the DNA. Altogether about 37,000 clones are present, about 90% being singletons, with the ten largest covering around 6%. The germline gives CDR1 MNHNY, CDR2 SVGAGI (reference sequence). The J segment lost 5 bases and the V segment lost 5 bases, leaving 5 bases of the junction unmatched. The CDR3 spans 13 residues.

J is TRBJ2-5 and V is TRBV6-6; 7 positions match TRBD1. Sequencing used peripheral blood. This sequence originates from a woman aged 80 or over with acute or convalescent COVID-19. The CDR3 region is CASSNRGMETQYF. CDR3 DNA: TGTGCCAGCAGTAACAGGGGAATGGAGACCCAGTACTTC.